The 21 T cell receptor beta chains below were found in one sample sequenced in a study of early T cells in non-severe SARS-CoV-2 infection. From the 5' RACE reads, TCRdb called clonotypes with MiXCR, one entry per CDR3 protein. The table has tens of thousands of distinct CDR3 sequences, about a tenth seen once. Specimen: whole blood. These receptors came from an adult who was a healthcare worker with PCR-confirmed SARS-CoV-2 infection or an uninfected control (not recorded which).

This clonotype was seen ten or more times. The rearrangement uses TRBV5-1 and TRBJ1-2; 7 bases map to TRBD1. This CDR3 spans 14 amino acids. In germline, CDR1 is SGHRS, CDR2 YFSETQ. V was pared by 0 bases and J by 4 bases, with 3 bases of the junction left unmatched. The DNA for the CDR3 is TGCGCCAGCAGCTTGGGGGACAGTTTCTATGGCTACACCTTC. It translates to CASSLGDSFYGYTF.

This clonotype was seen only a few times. The chain's CDR3 is CASSETNTEAFF. The DNA for the CDR3 is TGTGCCAGCAGTGAAACGAACACTGAAGCTTTCTTT. The chain combines TRBV2 with TRBJ1-1; D unresolved. This CDR3 region has 12 residues. Germline V gene sequence: CDR1 SNHLY, CDR2 FYNNEI. The V gene lost 2 bases and the J gene lost 1 base, with 2 bases spanning the gap.

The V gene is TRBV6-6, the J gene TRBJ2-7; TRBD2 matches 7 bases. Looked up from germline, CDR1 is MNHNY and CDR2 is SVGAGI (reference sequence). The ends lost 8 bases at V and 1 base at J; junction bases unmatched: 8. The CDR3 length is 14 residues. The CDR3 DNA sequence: TGTGCCAGCGGGAGCGGGACCTCTTCCTACGAGCAGTACTTC. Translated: CASGSGTSSYEQYF.

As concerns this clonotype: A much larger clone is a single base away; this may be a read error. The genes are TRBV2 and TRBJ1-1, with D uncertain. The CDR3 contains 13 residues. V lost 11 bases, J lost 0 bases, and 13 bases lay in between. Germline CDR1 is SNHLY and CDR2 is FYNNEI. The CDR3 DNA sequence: TGTGCCTGCGTTCAGGCGATGAACACTGAAGCTTTCTTT. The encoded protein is CACVQAMNTEAFF.

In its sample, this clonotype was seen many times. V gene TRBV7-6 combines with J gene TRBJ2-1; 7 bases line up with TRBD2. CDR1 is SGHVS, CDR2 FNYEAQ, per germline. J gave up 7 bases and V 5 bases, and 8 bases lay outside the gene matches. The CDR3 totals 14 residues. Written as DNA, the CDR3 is TGTGCCAGCAGCCCCGGGGAGGGAACGAATGAGCAGTTCTTC. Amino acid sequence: CASSPGEGTNEQFF.

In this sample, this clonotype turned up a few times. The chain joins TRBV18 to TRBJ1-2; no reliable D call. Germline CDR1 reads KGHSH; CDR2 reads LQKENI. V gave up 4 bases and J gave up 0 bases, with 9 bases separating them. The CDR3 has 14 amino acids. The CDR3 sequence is CASSRAQANYGYTF. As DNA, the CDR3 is TGTGCCAGCTCACGGGCCCAAGCTAACTATGGCTACACCTTC.

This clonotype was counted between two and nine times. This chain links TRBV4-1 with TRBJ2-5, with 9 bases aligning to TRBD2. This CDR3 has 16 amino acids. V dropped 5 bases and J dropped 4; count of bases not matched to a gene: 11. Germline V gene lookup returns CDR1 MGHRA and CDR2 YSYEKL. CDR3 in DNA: TGCGCCAGCAGCTATCCCGGGACTAGCCATCGAGAGACCCAGTACTTC. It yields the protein CASSYPGTSHRETQYF.

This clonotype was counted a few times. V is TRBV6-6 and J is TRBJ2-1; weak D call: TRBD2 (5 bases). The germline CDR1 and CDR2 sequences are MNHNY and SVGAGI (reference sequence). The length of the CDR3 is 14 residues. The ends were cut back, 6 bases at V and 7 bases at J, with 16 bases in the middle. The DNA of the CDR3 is TGTGCCAGCAGGCAAGAGCGGCTAGGAAATGAGCAGTTCTTC. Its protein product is CASRQERLGNEQFF.

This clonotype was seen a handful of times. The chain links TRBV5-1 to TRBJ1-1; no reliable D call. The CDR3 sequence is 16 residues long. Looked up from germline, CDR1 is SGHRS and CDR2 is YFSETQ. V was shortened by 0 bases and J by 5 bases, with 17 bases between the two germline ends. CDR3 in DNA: TGCGCCAGCAGCTTGGATCTGGGGTTGGGTGATACTGAAGCTTTCTTT. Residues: CASSLDLGLGDTEAFF.

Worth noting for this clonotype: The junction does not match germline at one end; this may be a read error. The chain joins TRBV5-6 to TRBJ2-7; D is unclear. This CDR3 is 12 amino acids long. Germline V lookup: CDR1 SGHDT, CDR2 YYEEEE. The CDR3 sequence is CASSLSSYELYF. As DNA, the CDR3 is TGTGCCAGCAGCCTGAGCTCCTACGAGCTGTACTTC.

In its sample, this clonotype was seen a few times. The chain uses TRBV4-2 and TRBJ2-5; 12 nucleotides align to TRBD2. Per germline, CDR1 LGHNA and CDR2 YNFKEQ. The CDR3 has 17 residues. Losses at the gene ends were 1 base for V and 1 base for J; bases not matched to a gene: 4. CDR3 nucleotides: TGTGCCAGCAGCCAAGGCCGACTAGCGGGGGCCCAAGAGACCCAGTACTTC. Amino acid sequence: CASSQGRLAGAQETQYF.

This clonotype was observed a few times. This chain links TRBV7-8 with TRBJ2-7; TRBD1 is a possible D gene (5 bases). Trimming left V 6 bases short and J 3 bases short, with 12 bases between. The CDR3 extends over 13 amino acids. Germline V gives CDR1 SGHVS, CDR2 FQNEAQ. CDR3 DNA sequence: TGTGCCAGCAGTCAGGGAATCTACTACGAGCAGTACTTC. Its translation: CASSQGIYYEQYF.

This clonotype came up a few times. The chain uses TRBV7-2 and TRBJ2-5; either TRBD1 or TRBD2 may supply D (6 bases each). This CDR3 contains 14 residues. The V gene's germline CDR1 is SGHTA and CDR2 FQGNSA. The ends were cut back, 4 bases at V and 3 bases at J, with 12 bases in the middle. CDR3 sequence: CASSSRRGKETQYF. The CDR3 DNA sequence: TGTGCCAGCAGCTCCCGGAGGGGGAAAGAGACCCAGTACTTC.

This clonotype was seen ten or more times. CDR3 residues: CSARDLRMNTEAFF. The CDR3, as DNA: TGCAGTGCTAGAGATCTTCGGATGAACACTGAAGCTTTCTTT. The chain joins TRBV20-1 to TRBJ1-1, with no clear D. Looked up from germline, CDR1 is DFQATT and CDR2 is SNEGSKA (reference sequence). This CDR3 spans 14 amino acids. V was pared by 0 bases and J by 0 bases, with 8 bases between.

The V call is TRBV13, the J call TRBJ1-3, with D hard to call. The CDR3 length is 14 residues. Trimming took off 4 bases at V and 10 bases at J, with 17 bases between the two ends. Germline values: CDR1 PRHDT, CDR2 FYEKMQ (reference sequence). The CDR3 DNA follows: TGTGCCAGCAGCTCCGGCCGCCCGGAACGGACCATATATTTT. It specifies CASSSGRPERTIYF.

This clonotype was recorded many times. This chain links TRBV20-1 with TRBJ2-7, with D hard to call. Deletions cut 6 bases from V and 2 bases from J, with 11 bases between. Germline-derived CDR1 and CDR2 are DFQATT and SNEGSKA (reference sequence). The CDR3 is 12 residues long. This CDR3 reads CSATTPAYEQYF. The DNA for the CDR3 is TGCAGTGCCACCACGCCGGCCTACGAGCAGTACTTC.

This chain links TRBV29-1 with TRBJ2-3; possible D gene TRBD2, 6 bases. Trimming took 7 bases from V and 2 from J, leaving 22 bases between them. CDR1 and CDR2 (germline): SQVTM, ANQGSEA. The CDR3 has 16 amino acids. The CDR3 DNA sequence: TGCAGCGCCGAGTTCCTAATGCGGGGATCCACAGATACGCAGTATTTT. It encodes CSAEFLMRGSTDTQYF.

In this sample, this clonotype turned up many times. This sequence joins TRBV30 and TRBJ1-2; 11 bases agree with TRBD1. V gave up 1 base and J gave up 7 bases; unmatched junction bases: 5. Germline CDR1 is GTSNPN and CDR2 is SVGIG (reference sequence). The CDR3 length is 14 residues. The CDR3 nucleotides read TGTGCCTGGAGTGCGGACAGGGGGCAGGGTGGCTACACCTTC. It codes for CAWSADRGQGGYTF.

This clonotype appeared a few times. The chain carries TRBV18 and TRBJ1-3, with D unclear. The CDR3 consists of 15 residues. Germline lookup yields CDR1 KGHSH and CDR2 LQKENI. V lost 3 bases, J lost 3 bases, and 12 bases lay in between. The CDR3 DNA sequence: TGTGCCAGCTCACCTCCTACGGGTCTTGGAAACACCATATATTTT. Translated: CASSPPTGLGNTIYF.

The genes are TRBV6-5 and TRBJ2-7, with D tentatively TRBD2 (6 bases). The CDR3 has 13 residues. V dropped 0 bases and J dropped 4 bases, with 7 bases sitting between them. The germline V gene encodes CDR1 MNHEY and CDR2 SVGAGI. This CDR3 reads CASSYSEGYEQYF. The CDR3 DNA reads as TGTGCCAGCAGTTACTCGGAGGGGTACGAGCAGTACTTC.

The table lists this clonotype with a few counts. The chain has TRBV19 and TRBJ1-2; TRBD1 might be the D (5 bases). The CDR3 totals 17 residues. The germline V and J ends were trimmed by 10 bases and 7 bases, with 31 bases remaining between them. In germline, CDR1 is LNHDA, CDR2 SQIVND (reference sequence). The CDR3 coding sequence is TGTGCCACTCTGAGATTAATCGGGGACGGTGATAGTTCTGGCTACACCTTC. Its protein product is CATLRLIGDGDSSGYTF.